The 18 T cell receptor beta chains below come from one sample, sequenced in a study of Ad26.COV2.S vaccination and SARS-CoV-2 variants. Some clones are missing from TCRdb's copy, which holds only in-frame ones; the method was immunoSEQ multiplex PCR. Of roughly 100,000 clones listed, 80% were seen once; the top ten hold roughly 17%. The sample consisted of peripheral blood, taken after recovery from COVID-19. The origin of the receptors is a human donor who had recovered from COVID-19.

This rearrangement joins TRBV27 to TRBJ2-7; D is unresolved. V lost 4 bases and J lost 3, with 4 bases in between. The CDR3 runs to 11 residues. The V gene's germline CDR1 is MNHEY and CDR2 SMNVEV (reference sequence). In nucleotides, the CDR3 is TGTGCCAGCAGTTCCAACTACGAGCAGTACTTC. Its translation is CASSSNYEQYF.

The chain combines TRBV3-1 (or the pseudogene TRBV3-2) with TRBJ1-3, with D possibly TRBD1 on 6 matching bases. The CDR3 extends over 14 amino acids. The germline CDR1 and CDR2 sequences are LGHDT and YNNKEL (reference sequence). Trimming took 3 bases from V and 1 from J, leaving 7 bases between them. The CDR3 DNA sequence: TGTGCCAGCAGCCACAGGGGATCTGGAAACACCATATATTTT. Translated, it gives CASSHRGSGNTIYF.

The J gene is TRBJ2-7, the V gene TRBV7-2, with D unresolved. This CDR3 region has 14 residues. Trimming removed 5 bases at V and 3 bases at J, with 14 bases between. The V gene's germline CDR1 is SGHTA and CDR2 FQGNSA. In DNA, the CDR3 is TGTGCCAGCAGCCCCAGGACCGATCTCTACGAGCAGTACTTC. This sequence encodes CASSPRTDLYEQYF.

This chain links TRBV7-9 with TRBJ2-7, with D perhaps assigned TRBD1 or TRBD2 (5 bases each). CDR3 length: 15 amino acids. CDR1 is SEHNR, CDR2 FQNEAQ, per germline (reference sequence). Trimming stripped 4 bases from V and 2 bases from J, with 15 bases between. CDR3 amino acids: CASSSGPVRPYEQYF. The CDR3 nucleotides are TGTGCCAGCAGCTCGGGGCCGGTCAGACCCTACGAGCAGTACTTC.

The CDR3 here is CASSVLGQGAIDTQYF. CDR3 nucleotide sequence: TGTGCCAGCAGCGTACTGGGACAGGGGGCAATAGATACGCAGTATTTT. The genes are TRBV9 and TRBJ2-3, with TRBD1 matching over 12 bases. The germline CDR1 and CDR2 sequences are SGDLS and YYNGEE. This CDR3 is 16 amino acids long. Trimming at V came to 1 base and at J to 5 bases, leaving 5 bases not matched to a gene.

The genes are TRBV29-1 and TRBJ2-7; the D is unclear. Deletions cut 5 bases from V and 0 bases from J, with 11 bases between. The CDR3 extends over 13 amino acids. Germline-derived CDR1 and CDR2 are SQVTM and ANQGSEA. CDR3 coding DNA: TGCAGCGTTCAAGTCTACAACTCCTACGAGCAGTACTTC. It yields the protein CSVQVYNSYEQYF.

The chain recombines TRBV27 with TRBJ2-6; 7 positions match TRBD2. The CDR3 extends over 20 amino acids. CDR1 MNHEY and CDR2 SMNVEV come from the germline V gene (reference sequence). With V trimmed by 4 bases and J by 0 bases, 15 bases remained unmatched. CDR3 sequence: CASSSYYGSGVSSGANVLTF. The CDR3, as DNA: TGTGCCAGCAGTTCATACTATGGGAGCGGGGTAAGCTCTGGGGCCAACGTCCTGACTTTC.

The CDR3 loop is CASSFISGGDTQYF. For the CDR3, the DNA is TGTGCCAGCAGTTTTATTAGCGGGGGTGATACGCAGTATTTT. The gene calls are TRBV6-5 and TRBJ2-3; 9 bases agree with TRBD2. The V gene end was trimmed by 4 bases and the J gene end by 6 bases; junction bases not matched to a gene: 5. The CDR3 is 14 amino acids. Germline V gives CDR1 MNHEY, CDR2 SVGAGI.

The chain carries TRBV7-9 and TRBJ1-1; TRBD1 aligns across 7 bases. This CDR3 has 17 amino acids. J was trimmed by 5 bases and V by 6 bases; bases with no gene match: 18. Germline values: CDR1 SEHNR, CDR2 FQNEAQ (reference sequence). DNA for the CDR3: TGTGCCAGCAGATCCTCTCGTCCGCCTCAGGGGGAGACTGAAGCTTTCTTT. Translating gives CASRSSRPPQGETEAFF.

The genes are TRBV18 and TRBJ2-7; either TRBD1 or TRBD2 may fit D (5 bases each). CDR3 length: 14 residues. V was pared by 0 bases and J by 5 bases, with 11 bases between. Germline CDR1 is KGHSH and CDR2 is LQKENI. CDR3 in amino acids: CASSPPGVLNEQYF. DNA of the CDR3: TGTGCCAGCTCACCACCGGGGGTTCTAAACGAGCAGTACTTC.

The chain is built from TRBV5-6 and TRBJ1-2; 8 bases are a match to TRBD1. This CDR3 spans 14 amino acids. V shed 5 bases and J 7 bases; nucleotides not matched to a gene: 10. CDR1 SGHDT and CDR2 YYEEEE come from the germline V gene. CDR3: CASRSSDRVGGYTF. DNA of the CDR3: TGTGCCAGCAGGTCGTCGGACAGGGTTGGTGGCTACACCTTC.

The chain carries TRBV9 and TRBJ2-1, with D possibly being TRBD1 (5 bases). Trimming stripped 4 bases from V and 3 bases from J, with 20 bases between. The CDR3 runs 17 residues. Germline V gives CDR1 SGDLS, CDR2 YYNGEE. CDR3 residues: CASSPSSSSRGYNEQFF. CDR3 bases: TGTGCCAGCAGCCCTAGTAGCTCGAGTAGGGGCTACAATGAGCAGTTCTTC.

The chain recombines TRBV6-5 with TRBJ1-1; 8 positions agree with TRBD1. Germline trimming cut 6 bases from V and 11 bases from J; bases unmatched to any gene: 11. The CDR3 sequence is 13 residues long. Germline assignment: CDR1 MNHEY and CDR2 SVGAGI. The CDR3 sequence is CASSETGVGRAFF. The CDR3 DNA is TGTGCCAGCAGCGAGACAGGGGTCGGTAGGGCTTTCTTT.

The chain recombines TRBV5-6 with TRBJ1-1, with 7 bases aligning to TRBD1. The V gene's germline CDR1 is SGHDT and CDR2 YYEEEE. This CDR3 contains 19 residues. V lost 2 bases and J lost 0; bases outside the gene matches: 16. CDR3 protein: CASSFITGQMIVMNTEAFF. Here the CDR3 DNA reads TGTGCCAGCAGCTTTATAACGGGACAGATGATAGTCATGAACACTGAAGCTTTCTTT.

The rearrangement joins TRBV7-9 to TRBJ1-2; TRBD1 aligns across 9 bases. The J segment lost 7 bases and the V segment lost 5 bases, leaving 8 bases of the junction unmatched. Germline CDR1 reads SEHNR; CDR2 reads FQNEAQ (reference sequence). The CDR3 totals 14 residues. The CDR3 here is CASSTLQGAAGYTF. The CDR3 coding sequence is TGTGCCAGCAGCACATTACAGGGGGCGGCTGGCTACACCTTC.

This clone is medium-sized by share. The chain links TRBV28 to TRBJ1-4; D ambiguous. Trimming removed 3 bases at V and 4 bases at J, with 12 bases between. The CDR3 is made up of 15 amino acids. Germline V lookup: CDR1 MDHEN, CDR2 SYDVKM. The CDR3 loop is CASSFPTGDNEKLFF. Here the CDR3 DNA reads TGTGCCAGCAGTTTCCCGACTGGAGATAATGAAAAACTGTTTTTT.

The chain employs TRBV5-4 and TRBJ2-5; no reliable D call. This CDR3 is 14 amino acids long. Deletions cut 7 bases from V and 5 bases from J, with 18 bases between. Germline CDR1 reads SGHNT; CDR2 reads YYREEE (reference sequence). The chain's CDR3 is CASSTTRQRETQYF. CDR3 bases: TGTGCCAGCTCCACGACCCGACAACGGGAGACCCAGTACTTC.

The rearrangement links TRBV27 to TRBJ1-1; no clear D gene. V was pared by 3 bases and J by 7 bases, with 15 bases between. The CDR3 has 14 amino acids. From germline, CDR1 is MNHEY and CDR2 SMNVEV (reference sequence). This CDR3 reads CASSFAVRRVEAFF. In nucleotides, the CDR3 is TGTGCCAGCAGTTTCGCTGTTCGTAGAGTTGAAGCTTTCTTT.